This T cell receptor (beta chain) came from a study of OX40 agonist ivuxolimab in advanced cancers. The assay was immunoSEQ multiplex PCR, and TCRdb's table has in-frame clones only and misses some. There are 40,000 to 50,000 clones in the sample; 75% to 90% occur only once, and about 10% lies in the top ten. General observations from the study: Clonal expansion was among the lowest in partial responders at 0.1-3.0 mg/kg, especially CD8+. In the 0.1 to 3.0 mg/kg range, CD4+ and CD8+ blood T cells had expanded clonally by week 6. Among some nonresponders, normalized T-cell clonal expansion was also low.

Turning to this clone: The antigen remains unidentified.

The sequence was obtained from an adult with an advanced solid tumor such as melanoma, head and neck, liver or kidney cancer. The sample here was CD4+ or CD8+ T cells sorted from blood, taken in a trial of the OX40 agonist ivuxolimab.

CDR3 DNA: TGTGCCAGCAGCCCCTCGGCCGGAGAGACCCAGTACTTC. Amino acid sequence: CASSPSAGETQYF. The chain employs TRBV4-2 and TRBJ2-5, with D hard to call. This CDR3 has 13 amino acids. V lost 4 bases and J 4 bases, leaving 10 bases between the germline ends. Germline V gene data show CDR1 as LGHNA and CDR2 as YNFKEQ.